This T cell receptor (beta chain) derives from a study of blood T cell repertoires in COVID-19. The overall study: Specimens from acute and convalescent COVID-19 originated in the United States, Italy and Spain. T cells, B-cell-depleted T cells, or PBMCs provided the cDNA or gDNA that served as material.

As processed by the authors: Nucleated cell counts were estimated from reference gene primer amplification. TCRdb keeps only in-frame clones here, not all; method: immunoSEQ multiplex PCR. That table supplies the V and J calls and clone size; D and trimming were determined from the DNA. This sample yields fewer than 250,000 clones, of which approximately 80% are seen a single time; about 7.4% belongs to the top ten. The sequencing input was peripheral blood. This clonotype was obtained from a woman aged 45-65 years with acute or convalescent COVID-19.

The CDR3 here is CASRIGANEKLFF. CDR3 nucleotide sequence: TGTGCCAGCAGGATCGGGGCTAATGAAAAACTGTTTTTT. V usage is TRBV6-5 and J usage is TRBJ1-4; D is unclear. The CDR3 extends over 13 amino acids. Trimming shortened V by 6 bases and J by 3 bases, and 8 bases separated the two germline ends. The germline V gene has CDR1 MNHEY and CDR2 SVGAGI.